The TCR beta chain described here comes from a study of T cell responses to AZD1222 COVID-19 vaccine. General study results and limits: It was only after the peak T cell response that any repertoires were sampled.

The protocol was immunoSEQ multiplex PCR, while the TCRdb copy is restricted to in-frame clones and leaves out a portion. This table has about 160,000 clones, 75% to 90% appearing once. The CDR3 is 16 amino acids. Germline assignment: CDR1 LGHDT and CDR2 YNNKEL (reference sequence). The V and J ends lost 1 base and 3 bases, in that order; junction bases with no gene match: 5. Remarks on this clone: Its target is not known.

The source of this sequence is an adult in good health. This rearrangement joins TRBV3-1 (or the pseudogene TRBV3-2) to TRBJ1-5; 8 nucleotides line up with TRBD1. Sample: peripheral blood, taken on day 0 of AZD1222 vaccination. The CDR3 loop reads CASSQGTGHSNQPQHF. The DNA for the CDR3 is TGTGCCAGCAGCCAAGGGACAGGGCATTCCAATCAGCCCCAGCATTTT.